What follows is one TCR beta chain and its context. Its antigen remains unidentified. No qualities accompany the bases; no much larger clone lies one base away. The data stem from a study of blood T cell repertoires in COVID-19 (dated by TCRdb to about 2020). About the study as a whole: Collaborator samples came from the United States, Italy and Spain and covered acute and convalescent phases of COVID-19. The prospective study material was composed of cDNA or gDNA derived from T cells, B-cell-depleted T cells, or PBMCs. The dataset comprised deeply sampled blood TCRbeta repertoires from subjects exposed to, actively infected with, or recovered from COVID-19. The repertoires were released in a freely available public database meant as a resource for research on the immune response to SARS-CoV-2. Samples came from the ongoing ImmuneRACE study (first 160 participants) plus 1,254 subjects from 6 global collaborators. Nearly every sample came with metadata listing a de-identified subject ID, COVID-19 status, age in years and sex. Where available, HLA class I and class II types were taken from metadata supplied by the sample provider and were not determined by assay-based typing.

Broad study findings and their caveats: How much clinical and demographic metadata was included differed by source and by participant, and the metadata was provided uncurated.

The immunoSEQ Assay, a bias-controlled multiplex PCR, was used to amplify TCRbeta CDR3 regions from genomic DNA. Turning to the authors' computational methods: Nucleated cell counts per sample were estimated from amplification of reference gene primers within the assay. Sequence reads were collapsed and filtered to measure the absolute abundance of every unique TCRbeta CDR3 rearrangement. For each sample, productive Simpson clonality was calculated by taking the square root of Simpson's diversity index across productive rearrangements. Entries here come from immuneACCESS through TCRdb and include only in-frame sequences with V and J called. Some clones fail to appear in such tables; in the studies checked, an unresolved V gene covers under half of the shortfall, and the cause of the remainder is unknown. Clone size and V and J calls were adopted from that table, with D and trimming inferred from the DNA. Recorded for this sample are some 250,000 clones; roughly 80% of them occurred a single time. 3% to 4% of the sample comes from the top ten.

Collaborating institutions collected whole blood in K2EDTA tubes following their own protocols. For TCRbeta analysis, collaborator samples were shipped as frozen whole blood, as isolated PBMCs, or as DNA extracted from either sample type. Spanning cysteine to phenylalanine, the CDR3 consists of 15 amino acids. The read is trimmed to its CDR3 DNA, 45 bases read in frame from base 1. At the junction V is shortened by 0 bases and J by 6 bases, with 15 bases in between. The germline V gene (reference sequence) gives CDR1 as GTSNPN and CDR2 as SVGIG. Recombination joined TRBV30 with TRBJ2-1, with the D gene not clear enough to name. This TCR derives from a woman aged 18-29 years with acute or convalescent COVID-19. Sequencing used peripheral blood. The CDR3 reads as follows: CAWSVFSRQANEQFF. The bases are TGTGCCTGGAGTGTATTCTCTCGGCAGGCCAATGAGCAGTTCTTC.